This TCR beta chain was obtained from a study of blood T cells in healthy people across ages. It was with a sample-barcoded 5' primer and a J-beta primer mix that a second PCR of roughly 7 to 12 cycles was run. TCRdb re-analysed the 5' RACE reads in MiXCR, keeping a single row per CDR3 protein. The repertoire consists of 380,000 or so distinct CDR3 sequences, with about half occurring once and the leading ten covering over 40%. The length of the CDR3 is 14 residues. The germline V gene has CDR1 SGHTA and CDR2 FQGNSA. The germline V and J ends were trimmed by 7 bases and 1 base, with 14 bases remaining between them.

This chain uses TRBV7-2 with TRBJ2-7, with D tentatively TRBD1 (5 bases). The clonotype was recovered from a man aged 60 to 75 in good health. The sample consisted of blood. This chain's CDR3 is CASNPRGSSYEQYF. The CDR3 DNA reads TGTGCCAGCAACCCAAGGGGCAGTTCCTACGAGCAGTACTTC.